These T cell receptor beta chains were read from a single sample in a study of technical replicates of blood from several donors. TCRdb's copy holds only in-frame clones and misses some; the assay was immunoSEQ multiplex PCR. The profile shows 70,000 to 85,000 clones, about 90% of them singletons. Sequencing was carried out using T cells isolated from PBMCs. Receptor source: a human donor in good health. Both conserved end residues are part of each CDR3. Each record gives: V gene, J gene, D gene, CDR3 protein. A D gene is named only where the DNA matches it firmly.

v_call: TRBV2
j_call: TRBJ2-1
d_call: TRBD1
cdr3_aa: CASSEPGTGGKEQFF

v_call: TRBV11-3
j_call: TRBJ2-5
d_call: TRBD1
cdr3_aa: CASSGQVILGEETQYF

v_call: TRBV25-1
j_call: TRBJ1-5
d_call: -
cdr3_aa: CASSETASNQPQHF

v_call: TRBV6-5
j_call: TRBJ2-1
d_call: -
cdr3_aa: CASSSSPQFF

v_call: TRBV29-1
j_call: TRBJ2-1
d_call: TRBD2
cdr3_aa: CSVEVAGASLHNEQFF

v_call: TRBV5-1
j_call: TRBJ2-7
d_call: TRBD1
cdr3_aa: CASSLRTGVGSEQYF

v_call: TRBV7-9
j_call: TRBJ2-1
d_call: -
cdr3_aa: CASRPLRTPYNEQFF

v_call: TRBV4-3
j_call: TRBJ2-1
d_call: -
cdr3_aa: CASSQGQFFYNEQFF

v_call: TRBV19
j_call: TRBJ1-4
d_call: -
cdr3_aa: CASSITGVLEKLFF

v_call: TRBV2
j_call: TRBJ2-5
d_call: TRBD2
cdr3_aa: CASRRVAGETQYF

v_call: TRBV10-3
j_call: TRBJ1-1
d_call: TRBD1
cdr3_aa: CAISESTGRNTEAFF

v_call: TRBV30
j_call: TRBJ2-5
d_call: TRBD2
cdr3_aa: CAWSVLAGVETQYF

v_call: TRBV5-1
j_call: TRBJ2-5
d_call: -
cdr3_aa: CASSQGLGETQYF

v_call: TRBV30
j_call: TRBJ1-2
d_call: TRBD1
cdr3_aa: CAWEPGQGSNYGYTF

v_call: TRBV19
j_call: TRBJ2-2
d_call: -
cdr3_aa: CASSIEEMGELFF

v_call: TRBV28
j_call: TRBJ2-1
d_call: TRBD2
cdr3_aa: CASSFSGRAGEQFF

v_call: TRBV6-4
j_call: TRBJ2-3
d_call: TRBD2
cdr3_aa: CASSDSTSGRADTQYF

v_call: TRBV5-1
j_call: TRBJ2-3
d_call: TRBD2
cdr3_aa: CASSLVTSRDTDTQYF

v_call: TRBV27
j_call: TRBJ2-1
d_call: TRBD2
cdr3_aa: CASSSSGTSIFREQFF

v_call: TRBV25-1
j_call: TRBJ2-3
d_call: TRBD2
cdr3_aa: CASSAPGTIFADTQYF

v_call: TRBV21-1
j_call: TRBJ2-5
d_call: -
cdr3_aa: CASSKPTKRTSSRETQYF

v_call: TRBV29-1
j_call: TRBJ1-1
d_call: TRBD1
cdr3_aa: CSVRGVLGTEAFF

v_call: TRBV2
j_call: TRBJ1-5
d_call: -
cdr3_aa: CASSQDANNQPQHF

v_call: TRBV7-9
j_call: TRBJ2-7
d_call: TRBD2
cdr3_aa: CASSLEGLAQDEQYF

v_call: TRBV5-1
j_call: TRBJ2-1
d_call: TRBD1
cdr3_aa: CASSLTGGRYNEQFF

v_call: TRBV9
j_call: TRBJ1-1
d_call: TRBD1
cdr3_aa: CASSARTGVNTEAFF

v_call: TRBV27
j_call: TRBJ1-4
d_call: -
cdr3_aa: CASSTISDEKLFF

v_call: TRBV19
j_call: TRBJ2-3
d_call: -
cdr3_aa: CASTFGIAGSRTDTQYF

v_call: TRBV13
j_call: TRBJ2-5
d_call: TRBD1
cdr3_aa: CASSLGRQGSETQYF

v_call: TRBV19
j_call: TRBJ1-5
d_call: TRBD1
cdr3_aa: CASSNEDRDNQPQHF

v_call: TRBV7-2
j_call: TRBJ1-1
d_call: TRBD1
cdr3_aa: CASSQWLSRTGVGNTEAFF

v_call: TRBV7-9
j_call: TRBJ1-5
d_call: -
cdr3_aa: CASSSGLSNQPQHF

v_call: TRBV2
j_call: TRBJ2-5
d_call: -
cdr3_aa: CATQLGGEETQYF

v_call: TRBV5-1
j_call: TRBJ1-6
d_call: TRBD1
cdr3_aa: CASSSETGGVSPLHF

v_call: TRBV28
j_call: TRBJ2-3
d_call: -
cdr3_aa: CASSLPGTDTQYF

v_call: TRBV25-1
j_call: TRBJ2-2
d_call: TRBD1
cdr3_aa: CASSEIRNQGEGTGELFF

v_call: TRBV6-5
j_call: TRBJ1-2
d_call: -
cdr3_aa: CASSPLGGLPRGYTF

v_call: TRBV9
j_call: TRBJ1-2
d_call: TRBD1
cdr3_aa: CASSPRGQGDYGYTF

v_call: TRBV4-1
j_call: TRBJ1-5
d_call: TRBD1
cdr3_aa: CASSLTGGDQPQHF

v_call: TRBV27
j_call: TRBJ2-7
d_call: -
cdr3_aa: CASSPFWGEAYEQYF

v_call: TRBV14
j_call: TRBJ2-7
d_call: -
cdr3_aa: CASSQDRRHADYEQYF

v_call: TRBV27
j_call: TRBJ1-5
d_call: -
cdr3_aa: CASSLAGISNQPQHF